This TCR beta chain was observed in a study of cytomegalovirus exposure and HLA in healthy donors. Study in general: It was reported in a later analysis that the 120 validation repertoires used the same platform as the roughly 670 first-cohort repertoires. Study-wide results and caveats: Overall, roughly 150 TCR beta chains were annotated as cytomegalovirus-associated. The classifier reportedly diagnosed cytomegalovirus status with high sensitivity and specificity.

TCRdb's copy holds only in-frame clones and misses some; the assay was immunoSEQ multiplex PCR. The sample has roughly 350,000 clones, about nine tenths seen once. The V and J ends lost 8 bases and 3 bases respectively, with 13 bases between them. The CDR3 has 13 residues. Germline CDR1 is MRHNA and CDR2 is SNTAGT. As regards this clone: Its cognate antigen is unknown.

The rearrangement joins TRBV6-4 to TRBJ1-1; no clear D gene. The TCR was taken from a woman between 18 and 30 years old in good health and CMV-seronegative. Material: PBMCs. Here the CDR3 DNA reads TGTGCCAGCTCTCGTCTGCGGGACACTGAAGCTTTCTTT. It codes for CASSRLRDTEAFF.